This T cell receptor beta chain was identified in a study of T cell repertoires in aging, cancer and after chemotherapy. Study-level information: Six age groups, ranging from 30 or younger to 70 or older, included the donors. Glioblastoma patients receiving temozolomide-based therapy gave paired samples before and after chemotherapy. Study observations and caveats: Loss of evenness, beyond lost richness, contributed to age-related TCR diversity decline in cancer patients.

Amplification of TCR beta used genomic DNA extracted from peripheral blood. In its sample, this clonotype is hyperexpanded. Its antigen is not identified. A mixed TRB-A/B primer pool amplified rearranged TRB by multiplex touch-down PCR. TCRdb redid the calling of the multiplex PCR reads with MiXCR, one entry per CDR3 protein. The data hold roughly 1,200 distinct CDR3 sequences, with around 29% observed a single time. V lost 1 base, J lost 0 bases, and 14 bases stayed unmatched. Germline V gene sequence: CDR1 SGHDT, CDR2 YYEEEE. The CDR3 consists of 20 residues. This TCR was recovered from a human donor with a solid tumor. The chain couples TRBV5-6 to TRBJ2-3; 10 positions match TRBD2. Sequenced input: blood. The CDR3 loop is CASSLRSRRTSGSSTDTQYF. The CDR3 region has the DNA TGTGCCAGCAGCTTGAGGTCACGCAGGACTAGCGGAAGTAGCACAGATACGCAGTATTTT.